This T cell receptor beta chain was retrieved from a study of blood T cell repertoires in COVID-19. About the study: The United States, Italy and Spain supplied acute and convalescent COVID-19 samples. PBMCs, B-cell-depleted T cells, or T cells provided the cDNA or gDNA that made up the material.

In the original workflow: Reference gene primer amplification yielded estimated nucleated cell counts. Generated by immunoSEQ multiplex PCR, the TCRdb table keeps only in-frame clones and is missing some. V and J calls and clone size follow that table, whereas D and trimming were derived from the DNA. This sample yields around 70,000 clones, of which roughly 87% are seen a single time; around 29% belongs to the top ten. Germline V lookup: CDR1 SNHLY, CDR2 FYNNEI. V was cut by 6 bases and J by 4 bases, with 7 bases left in between. The CDR3 sequence is 13 residues long. This receptor was obtained from a woman older than 75 with active or convalescent COVID-19. The chain joins TRBV2 to TRBJ1-6; weak D call: TRBD1 (5 bases). The sample consisted of peripheral blood. The CDR3 loop reads CASSRQYNSPLHF. CDR3 coding DNA: TGTGCCAGCAGCCGACAGTATAATTCACCCCTCCACTTT.